These 6 T cell receptor beta chains originate from one sample sequenced in a study of T cell repertoires in cytomegalovirus infection (dated by TCRdb to the late 2010s). What these receptors recognize is not known. Data came from an Illumina HiSeq 1500. TCRdb applied fastp at Q25 and MiXCR to the public reads, then kept only in-frame beta chains. Every distinct CDR3 protein forms one entry, paired with its most common genes and DNA. The sample table contains under 850,000 distinct CDR3 sequences; only one count was recorded for 33% of them. 15% to 20% of the sample is held by the ten biggest clonotypes. This specimen's treatment or condition label, interpreted: in vitro stimulation with specific CMV peptide epitopes to enrich CMV-specific T cells. The sample in question was cultured PBMCs, obtained from culture after CMV antigen stimulation. These receptors all stem from a human donor in good health (CMV status not recorded). Some clones in this sample may be carry-over from other donors' samples.

In its sample, this clonotype was seen a few times. V is TRBV19 and J is TRBJ2-1; 8 nucleotides agree with TRBD2. V trimming: 4 bases; J trimming: 5 bases; junction bases outside the gene matches: 13. CDR3 length: 17 amino acids. Per germline, CDR1 LNHDA and CDR2 SQIVND (reference sequence). The CDR3 DNA follows: TGTGCCAGTAGTAAAGGGTCGGGGGGGCGATCCAACAATGAGCAGTTCTTC. Its translation: CASSKGSGGRSNNEQFF.

This clonotype came up a few times. Here the CDR3 DNA reads TGTGCCAGCAGTTCGCTGGGCTTAGCGGGGGAGCACACAGATACGCAGTATTTT. It encodes CASSSLGLAGEHTDTQYF. V gene TRBV12-3 or TRBV12-4 combines with J gene TRBJ2-3, with 9 bases lining up with TRBD2. With V trimmed by 4 bases and J by 2 bases, 13 bases remained unmatched. CDR3 length: 18 residues.

This clonotype was detected many times. The V call is TRBV7-2, the J call TRBJ2-1; 9 bases line up with TRBD2. CDR3 size: 15 residues. Germline-derived CDR1 and CDR2 are SGHTA and FQGNSA. J lost 4 bases, V lost 6 bases, and 7 bases had no gene match. CDR3 in amino acids: CASRRPGLAYNEQFF. The CDR3 DNA reads TGTGCCAGCAGGCGACCGGGACTAGCTTACAATGAGCAGTTCTTC.

The chain has TRBV10-3 and TRBJ1-2; maybe TRBD1 (5 bases). This CDR3 comprises 13 residues. V was trimmed by 0 bases and J by 11 bases, leaving 13 bases between them. Germline CDR1 reads ENHRY; CDR2 reads SYGVKD. The CDR3 here is CAISESLTDGYTF. The CDR3 DNA sequence: TGTGCCATCAGTGAGTCTTTGACAGACGGGTACACCTTC.

The chain is built from TRBV7-2 and TRBJ2-3; perhaps TRBD1 as D (6 bases). The CDR3 has 12 amino acids. The germline V gene encodes CDR1 SGHTA and CDR2 FQGNSA. The germline V and J ends were trimmed by 7 bases and 6 bases, with 11 bases remaining between them. The CDR3 here is CASTERGDTQYF. The CDR3 DNA follows: TGTGCCAGCACCGAGAGGGGGGATACGCAGTATTTT. Looking up the rest from reference TRBV7-2 and TRBJ2-3 gives the full variable domain: GAGVSQSPSNKVTEKGKDVELRCDPISGHTALYWYRQSLGQGLEFLIYFQGNSAPDKSGLPSDRFSAERTGGSVSTLTIQRTQQEDSAVYLCASTERGDTQYFGPGTRLTVL.

This clonotype has at least ten counts. The chain is built from TRBV7-2 and TRBJ2-3; TRBD2 agrees at 8 bases. Trimming took 1 base from V and 0 from J; bases not matched to a gene: 9. Germline V CDR1 and CDR2: SGHTA, FQGNSA. The CDR3 runs 18 residues. This chain's CDR3 is CASSLVASGPTSTDTQYF. CDR3 nucleotides: TGTGCCAGCAGCTTAGTGGCTAGCGGGCCTACTAGCACAGATACGCAGTATTTT.